The 10 T cell receptor beta chains below were found in one sample sequenced in a study of early T cells in non-severe SARS-CoV-2 infection. MiXCR was run by TCRdb on the 5' RACE reads, yielding one entry per CDR3 protein. The repertoire holds tens of thousands of distinct CDR3 sequences, with roughly 5% as singletons. The specimen was whole blood. These receptors were taken from an adult who was a healthcare worker with PCR-confirmed SARS-CoV-2 infection or an uninfected control (not recorded which).

This clonotype occurred many times. J is TRBJ2-1 and V is TRBV30; no reliable D call. The CDR3 extends over 12 amino acids. Trimming took off 1 base at V and 4 bases at J, with 5 bases between the two ends. Germline V gene data show CDR1 as GTSNPN and CDR2 as SVGIG (reference sequence). The chain's CDR3 is CAWSGAYNEQFF. Written as DNA, the CDR3 is TGTGCCTGGAGTGGGGCTTACAATGAGCAGTTCTTC.

This clonotype was observed many times. The chain joins TRBV18 to TRBJ1-2, with a weak D call TRBD1 (5 bases). Trimming cost V 3 bases and J 3 bases, with 20 bases left between them. The germline gives CDR1 KGHSH, CDR2 LQKENI. There are 17 residues in the CDR3. The CDR3 nucleotides are TGTGCCAGCTCACCCGCGAGTGGGGGAAGTGGTGACTATGGCTACACCTTC. Protein: CASSPASGGSGDYGYTF.

Only a few counts were recorded for this clonotype. The CDR3 bases are TGTGCCAGCAGTCCCCCAGGGGGCTCTTACTACGAGCAGTACTTC. The encoded protein is CASSPPGGSYYEQYF. The rearrangement links TRBV6-5 to TRBJ2-7; 8 bases match TRBD1. The V segment lost 5 bases and the J segment 3 bases; nucleotides outside the gene matches: 9. The CDR3 has 15 amino acids. Germline V gene data show CDR1 as MNHEY and CDR2 as SVGAGI.

This clonotype has at least ten counts. V is TRBV11-2 and J is TRBJ2-7; D is ambiguous. V dropped 1 base and J dropped 4 bases, with 11 bases sitting between them. Looked up from germline, CDR1 is SGHAT and CDR2 is FQNNGV. The CDR3 consists of 14 residues. The CDR3 reads CASSLAEALYEQYF. CDR3 nucleotides: TGTGCCAGCAGCTTAGCCGAGGCGCTGTACGAGCAGTACTTC.

This clonotype was seen many times. V is TRBV18 and J is TRBJ2-1, with TRBD1 matching over 8 bases. This CDR3 region has 14 residues. Germline lookup yields CDR1 KGHSH and CDR2 LQKENI. With 2 bases clipped from V and 5 bases from J, the junction kept 2 bases outside the gene matches. The CDR3: CASSPRTGNNEQFF. The CDR3 DNA reads as TGTGCCAGCTCACCAAGGACAGGGAACAATGAGCAGTTCTTC.

This clonotype was seen at least ten times. This rearrangement joins TRBV20-1 to TRBJ1-2; the D gene is possibly TRBD1 (5 bases). The CDR3 is 11 residues long. Trimming shortened V by 2 bases and J by 6 bases, and 7 bases separated the two germline ends. CDR1 is DFQATT, CDR2 SNEGSKA, per germline (reference sequence). The CDR3 region is CSARRGDGYTF. CDR3 DNA sequence: TGCAGTGCTAGAAGGGGTGATGGCTACACCTTC.

This clonotype was recorded many times. CDR3 DNA sequence: TGTGCCAGCTCACCCTCGGACAGGGCGGTAAACGAGCAGTACTTC. Its protein product is CASSPSDRAVNEQYF. V is TRBV18 and J is TRBJ2-7; 8 bases are a match to TRBD1. J gave up 5 bases and V 3 bases, and 9 bases lay outside the gene matches. Germline values: CDR1 KGHSH, CDR2 LQKENI. The CDR3 length is 15 residues.

This clonotype is categorized as medium-sized. This rearrangement joins TRBV15 to TRBJ2-7; the D is unclear. The CDR3 spans 15 residues. CDR1 is LNHNV, CDR2 YYDKDF, per germline (reference sequence). V was trimmed by 0 bases and J by 5 bases, leaving 14 bases between them. The CDR3 loop is CATSRDPDRLDEQYF. The CDR3 DNA sequence: TGTGCCACCAGCAGAGATCCGGACCGGCTAGACGAGCAGTACTTC.

In its sample, this clonotype was seen many times. The chain employs TRBV6-1 and TRBJ1-1; D unresolved. The V gene lost 7 bases and the J gene lost 4 bases, with 16 bases spanning the gap. In germline, CDR1 is MNHNS, CDR2 SASEGT. This CDR3 is built from 14 residues. The CDR3 spells CASMAGVVGTEAFF. The CDR3 coding sequence is TGTGCCAGCATGGCAGGAGTCGTCGGCACTGAAGCTTTCTTT.

This chain joins TRBV10-1 and TRBJ2-3; D gene ambiguous. V was cut by 4 bases and J by 1 base, with 12 bases left in between. CDR1 is WNHNN and CDR2 is SYGVQD in the germline V gene (reference sequence). This CDR3 spans 15 amino acids. CDR3 bases: TGCGCCAGCAGTGGAGCCGGTGAGCGCACAGATACGCAGTATTTT. This encodes CASSGAGERTDTQYF.